This TCR beta chain was documented in a study of blood T cell repertoires in COVID-19. Method: immunoSEQ multiplex PCR; TCRdb's copy keeps in-frame clones and lacks some. The sample holds 25,000 to 30,000 clones; approximately 88% are singletons and the top ten take under 3.5%. The V segment lost 5 bases and the J segment 5 bases; nucleotides outside the gene matches: 4. The CDR3 is 14 residues long. CDR1 is KGHDR, CDR2 SFDVKD, per germline. V gene TRBV24-1 combines with J gene TRBJ2-3; 9 nucleotides match TRBD1. Input material: peripheral blood. This TCR came from a human donor in a cohort sampled during active COVID-19. The CDR3 DNA is TGTGCCACCAGTGCCCGGACAGGGGTAGATACGCAGTATTTT. This translates into CATSARTGVDTQYF.